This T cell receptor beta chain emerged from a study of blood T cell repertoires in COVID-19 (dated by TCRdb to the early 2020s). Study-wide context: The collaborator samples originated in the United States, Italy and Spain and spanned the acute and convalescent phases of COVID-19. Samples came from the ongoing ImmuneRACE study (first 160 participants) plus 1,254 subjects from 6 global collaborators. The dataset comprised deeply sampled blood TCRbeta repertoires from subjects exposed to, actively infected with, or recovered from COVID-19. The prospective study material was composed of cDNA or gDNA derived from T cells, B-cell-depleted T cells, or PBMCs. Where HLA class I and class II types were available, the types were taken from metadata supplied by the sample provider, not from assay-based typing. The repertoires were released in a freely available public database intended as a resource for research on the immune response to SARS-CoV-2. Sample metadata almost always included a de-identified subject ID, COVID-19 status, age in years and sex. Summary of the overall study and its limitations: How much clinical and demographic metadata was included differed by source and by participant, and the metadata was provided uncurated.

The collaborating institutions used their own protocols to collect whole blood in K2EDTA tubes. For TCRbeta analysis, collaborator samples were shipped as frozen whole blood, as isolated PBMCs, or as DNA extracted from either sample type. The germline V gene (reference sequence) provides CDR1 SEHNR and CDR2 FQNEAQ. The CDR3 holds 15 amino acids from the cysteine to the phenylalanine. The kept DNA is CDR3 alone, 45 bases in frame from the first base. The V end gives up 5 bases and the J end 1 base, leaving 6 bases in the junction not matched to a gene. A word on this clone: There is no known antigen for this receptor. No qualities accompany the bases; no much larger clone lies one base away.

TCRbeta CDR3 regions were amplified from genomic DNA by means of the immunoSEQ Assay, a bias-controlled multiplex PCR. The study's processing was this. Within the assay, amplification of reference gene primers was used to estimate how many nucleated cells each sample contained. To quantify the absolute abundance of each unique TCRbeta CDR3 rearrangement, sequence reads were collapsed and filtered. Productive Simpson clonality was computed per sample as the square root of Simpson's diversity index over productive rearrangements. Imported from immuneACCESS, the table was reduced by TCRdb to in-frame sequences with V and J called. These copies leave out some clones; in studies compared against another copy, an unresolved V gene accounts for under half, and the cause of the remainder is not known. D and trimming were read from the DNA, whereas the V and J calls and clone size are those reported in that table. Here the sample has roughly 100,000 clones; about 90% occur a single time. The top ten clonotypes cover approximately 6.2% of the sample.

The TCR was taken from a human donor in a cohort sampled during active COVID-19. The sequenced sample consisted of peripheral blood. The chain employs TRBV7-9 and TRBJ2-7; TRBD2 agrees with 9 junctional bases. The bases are TGTGCCAGCAGCCCACGACTAGCGGATTCCTACGAGCAGTACTTC. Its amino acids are CASSPRLADSYEQYF. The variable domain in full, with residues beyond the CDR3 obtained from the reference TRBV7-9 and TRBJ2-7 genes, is DTGVSQNPRHKITKRGQNVTFRCDPISEHNRLYWYRQTLGQGPEFLTYFQNEAQLEKSRLLSDRFSAERPKGSFSTLEIQRTEQGDSAMYLCASSPRLADSYEQYFGPGTRLTVT.